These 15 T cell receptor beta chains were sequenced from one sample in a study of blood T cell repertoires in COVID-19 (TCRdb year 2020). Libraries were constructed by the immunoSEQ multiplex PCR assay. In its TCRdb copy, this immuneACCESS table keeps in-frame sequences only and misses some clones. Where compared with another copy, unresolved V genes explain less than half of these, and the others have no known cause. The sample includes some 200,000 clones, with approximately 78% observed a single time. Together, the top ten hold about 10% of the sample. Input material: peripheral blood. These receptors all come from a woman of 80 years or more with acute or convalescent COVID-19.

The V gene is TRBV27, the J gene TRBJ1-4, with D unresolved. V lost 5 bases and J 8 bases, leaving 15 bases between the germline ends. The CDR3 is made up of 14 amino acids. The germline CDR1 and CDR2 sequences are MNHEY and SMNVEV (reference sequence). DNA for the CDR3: TGTGCCAGCAGTCCCCAACCCCTAAACGAAAAACTGTTTTTT. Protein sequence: CASSPQPLNEKLFF.

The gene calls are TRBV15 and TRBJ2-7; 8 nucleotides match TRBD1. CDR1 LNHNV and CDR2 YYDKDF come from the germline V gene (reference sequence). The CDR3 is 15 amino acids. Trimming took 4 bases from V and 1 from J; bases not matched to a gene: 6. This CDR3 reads CATSTSTGVSYEQYF. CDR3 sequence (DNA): TGTGCCACCAGCACTTCGACAGGGGTTTCCTACGAGCAGTACTTC.

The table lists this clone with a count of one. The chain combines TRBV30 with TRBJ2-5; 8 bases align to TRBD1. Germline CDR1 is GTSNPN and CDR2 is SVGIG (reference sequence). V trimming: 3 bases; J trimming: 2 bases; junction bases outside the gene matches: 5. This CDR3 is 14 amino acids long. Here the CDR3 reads CAWSSDRAQETQYF. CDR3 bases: TGTGCCTGGAGCTCGGACAGGGCTCAAGAGACCCAGTACTTC.

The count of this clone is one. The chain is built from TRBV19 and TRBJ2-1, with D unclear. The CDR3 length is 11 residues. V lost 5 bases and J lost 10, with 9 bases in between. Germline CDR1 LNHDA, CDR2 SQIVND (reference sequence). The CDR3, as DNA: TGTGCCAGTAGTTCCGACATCGAGCAGTTCTTC. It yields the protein CASSSDIEQFF.

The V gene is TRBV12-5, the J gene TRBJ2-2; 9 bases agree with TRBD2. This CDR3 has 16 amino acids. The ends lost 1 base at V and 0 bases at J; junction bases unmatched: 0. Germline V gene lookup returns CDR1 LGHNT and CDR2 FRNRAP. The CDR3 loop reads CASGLGGGANTGELFF. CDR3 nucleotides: TGTGCTAGTGGTTTGGGCGGGGGGGCGAACACCGGGGAGCTGTTTTTT.

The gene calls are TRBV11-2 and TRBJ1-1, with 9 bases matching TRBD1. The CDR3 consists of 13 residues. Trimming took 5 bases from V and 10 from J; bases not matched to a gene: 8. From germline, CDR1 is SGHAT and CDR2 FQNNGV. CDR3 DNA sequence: TGTGCCAGCAGCCCATCTCTGACAGGGGGAGCTTTCTTT. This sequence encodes CASSPSLTGGAFF. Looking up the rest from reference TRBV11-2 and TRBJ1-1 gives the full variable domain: EAGVAQSPRYKIIEKRQSVAFWCNPISGHATLYWYQQILGQGPKLLIQFQNNGVVDDSQLPKDRFSAERLKGVDSTLKIQPAKLEDSAVYLCASSPSLTGGAFFGQGTRLTVV.

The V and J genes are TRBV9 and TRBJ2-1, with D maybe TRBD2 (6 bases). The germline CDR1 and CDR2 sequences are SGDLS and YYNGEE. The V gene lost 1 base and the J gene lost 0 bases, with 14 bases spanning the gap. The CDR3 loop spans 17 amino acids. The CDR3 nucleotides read TGTGCCAGCAGCGTATCCGGCGGGATGGGCTCCTACAATGAGCAGTTCTTC. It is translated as CASSVSGGMGSYNEQFF. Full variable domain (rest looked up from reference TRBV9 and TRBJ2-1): DSGVTQTPKHLITATGQRVTLRCSPRSGDLSVYWYQQSLDQGLQFLIQYYNGEERAKGNILERFSAQQFPDLHSELNLSSLELGDSALYFCASSVSGGMGSYNEQFFGPGTRLTVL.

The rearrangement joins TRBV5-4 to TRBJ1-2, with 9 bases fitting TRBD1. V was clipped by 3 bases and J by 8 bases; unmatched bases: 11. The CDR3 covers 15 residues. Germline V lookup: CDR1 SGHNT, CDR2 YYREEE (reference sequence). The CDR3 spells CASSSLDRGTGGYTF. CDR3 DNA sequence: TGTGCCAGCAGCTCGCTGGACAGGGGAACGGGGGGCTACACCTTC.

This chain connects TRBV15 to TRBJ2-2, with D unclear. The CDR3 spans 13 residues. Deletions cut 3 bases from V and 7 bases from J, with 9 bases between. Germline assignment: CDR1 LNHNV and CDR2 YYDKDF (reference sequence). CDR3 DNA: TGTGCCACCAGCAGGGCCCCAGACGGGGAGCTGTTTTTT. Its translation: CATSRAPDGELFF.

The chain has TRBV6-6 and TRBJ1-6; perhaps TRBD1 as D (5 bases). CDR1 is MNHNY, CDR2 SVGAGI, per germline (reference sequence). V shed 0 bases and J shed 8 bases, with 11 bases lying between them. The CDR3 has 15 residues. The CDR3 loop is CASSYSEEGYSPLHF. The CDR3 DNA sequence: TGTGCCAGCAGTTACTCGGAGGAGGGGTATTCACCCCTCCACTTT.

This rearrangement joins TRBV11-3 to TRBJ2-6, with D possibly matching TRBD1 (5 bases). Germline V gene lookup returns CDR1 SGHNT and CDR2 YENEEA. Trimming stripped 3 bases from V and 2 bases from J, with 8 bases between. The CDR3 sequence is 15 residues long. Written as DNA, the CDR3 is TGTGCCAGCAGCTTCCAGGGCCCTGGGGCCAACGTCCTGACTTTC. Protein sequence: CASSFQGPGANVLTF. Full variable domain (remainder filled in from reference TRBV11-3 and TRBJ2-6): EAGVVQSPRYKIIEKKQPVAFWCNPISGHNTLYWYLQNLGQGPELLIRYENEEAVDDSQLPKDRFSAERLKGVDSTLKIQPAELGDSAVYLCASSFQGPGANVLTFGAGSRLTVL.

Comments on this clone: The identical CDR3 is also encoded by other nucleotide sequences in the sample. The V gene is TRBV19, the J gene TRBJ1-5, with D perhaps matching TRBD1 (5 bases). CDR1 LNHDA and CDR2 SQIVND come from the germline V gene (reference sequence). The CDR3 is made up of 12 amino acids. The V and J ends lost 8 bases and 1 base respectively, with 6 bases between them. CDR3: CASGGSNQPQHF. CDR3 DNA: TGTGCCAGTGGGGGGAGCAATCAGCCCCAGCATTTT. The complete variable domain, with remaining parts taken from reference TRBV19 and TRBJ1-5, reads DGGITQSPKYLFRKEGQNVTLSCEQNLNHDAMYWYRQDPGQGLRLIYYSQIVNDFQKGDIAEGYSVSREKKESFPLTVTSAQKNPTAFYLCASGGSNQPQHFGDGTRLSIL.

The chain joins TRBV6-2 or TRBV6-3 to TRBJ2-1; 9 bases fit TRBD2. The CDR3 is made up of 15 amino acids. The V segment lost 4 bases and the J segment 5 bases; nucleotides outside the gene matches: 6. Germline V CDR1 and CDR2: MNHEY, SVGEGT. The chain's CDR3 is CASSSAGGPHNEQFF. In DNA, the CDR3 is TGTGCCAGCAGTTCCGCGGGGGGGCCGCACAATGAGCAGTTCTTC.

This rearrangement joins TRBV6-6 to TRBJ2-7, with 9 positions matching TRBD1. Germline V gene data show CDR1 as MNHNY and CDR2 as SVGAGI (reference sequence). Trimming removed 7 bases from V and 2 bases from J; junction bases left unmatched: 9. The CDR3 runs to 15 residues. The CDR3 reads CASTPGQGPPYEQYF. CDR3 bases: TGTGCCAGCACTCCCGGACAGGGGCCCCCCTACGAGCAGTACTTC.

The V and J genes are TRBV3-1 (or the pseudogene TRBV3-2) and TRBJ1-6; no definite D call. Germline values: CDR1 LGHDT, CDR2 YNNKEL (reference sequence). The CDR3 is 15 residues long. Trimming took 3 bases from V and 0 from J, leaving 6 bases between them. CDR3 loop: CASSHSSSYNSPLHF. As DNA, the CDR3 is TGTGCCAGCAGCCATTCGAGCTCCTATAATTCACCCCTCCACTTT.